This T cell receptor (beta chain) was retrieved from a study of control samples from healthy donors and cancer patients. CDR1 and CDR2 (germline): LGHDT, YNNKEL (reference sequence). J lost 6 bases, V lost 2 bases, and 10 bases had no gene match. The CDR3 runs to 16 residues. The assay was immunoSEQ multiplex PCR, and TCRdb's table has in-frame clones only and misses some. Of about 130,000 clones detected, around 90% appear once; the ten largest clones hold roughly 2.5%. The chain has TRBV3-1 (or the pseudogene TRBV3-2) and TRBJ2-3; TRBD2 matches 8 bases. The source of this sequence is a man aged 40-55 years in good health. Sequenced input: blood. Here the CDR3 DNA reads TGTGCCAGCAGCCAAAAAAAGCGGGGGCGTGGGGATACGCAGTATTTT. Its translation: CASSQKKRGRGDTQYF.